This TCR beta chain came from a study of identical twins. V was shortened by 0 bases and J by 3 bases, with 9 bases between the two germline ends. This CDR3 has 14 residues. Per germline, CDR1 SGHDN and CDR2 FVKESK. It was template switching that added a universal primer site, and there were unique molecular identifiers on the cDNA. One entry per CDR3 protein results from TCRdb running MiXCR on the 5' RACE reads. Of fewer than 550,000 distinct CDR3 sequences in the sample, roughly an eighth were seen once. This sample also appeared in a second study, on yellow fever vaccine responses in identical twins. That paper states: Among the twins, the vaccine T cell response reportedly seemed partly convergent and partly personalized.

The source of this sequence is a woman under 30 in good health. The chain couples TRBV14 to TRBJ2-7; D perhaps matches TRBD1 (5 bases). The sequencing sample was made of CD4+ T cells sorted from blood. This chain's CDR3 is CASSQDSRDYEQYF. As DNA, the CDR3 is TGTGCCAGCAGCCAAGATAGCAGGGACTACGAGCAGTACTTC.